What follows is one T cell receptor (beta chain) and its context. Its antigen is still unknown. Base qualities were left out, and no much larger clone turns up one base away. The CDR3 starts with the cysteine, ends with the phenylalanine, and has 12 residues. CDR3 DNA is the only sequence kept; it has 36 bases, read in frame from the first base. V and J are truncated by 3 bases and 4 bases respectively, leaving an intervening sequence of 6 bases. This specimen comes from a study of blood T cell repertoires in COVID-19 (dated by TCRdb to about 2020). Notes on the research overall: Samples from collaborators originated in the United States, Italy and Spain and spanned both the acute and convalescent phases of COVID-19. The material from the prospective study consisted of cDNA or gDNA derived from T cells, B-cell-depleted T cells, or PBMCs. Deeply sampled blood TCRbeta repertoires from subjects exposed to, actively infected with, or recovered from COVID-19 were included in the dataset. The repertoires were released in a freely available public database meant as a resource for research on the immune response to SARS-CoV-2. Samples came from the ongoing ImmuneRACE study (first 160 participants) plus 1,254 subjects from 6 global collaborators. Nearly every sample came with metadata listing a de-identified subject ID, COVID-19 status, age in years and sex. Where HLA class I and class II types were available, the types were taken from metadata supplied by the sample provider, not from assay-based typing. Broad study findings and their caveats: How much clinical and demographic metadata was included differed by source and by participant, and the metadata was provided uncurated.

A second Seattle source provided samples from volunteer blood donors who had recovered from COVID-19. Whole blood was collected in K2EDTA tubes by collaborating institutions according to the institutions' own protocols. For TCRbeta analysis, collaborators shipped samples in one of three forms: frozen whole blood, isolated PBMCs, or DNA extracted from either of those sample types. TCRbeta CDR3 regions were amplified from genomic DNA using the immunoSEQ Assay, a bias-controlled multiplex PCR. As for the authors' bioinformatics: The number of nucleated cells in each sample was estimated by amplification of reference gene primers within the assay. To quantify the absolute abundance of each unique TCRbeta CDR3 rearrangement, sequence reads were collapsed and filtered. For each sample, productive Simpson clonality was calculated as the square root of Simpson's diversity index across productive rearrangements. The clones in this table, taken by TCRdb from immuneACCESS, are in-frame only. Not every clone is retained; where verified, under half of the shortfall comes from an unresolved V gene, and the cause of the rest is unknown. That table furnishes V, J and clone size, whereas the DNA furnished D and trimming. For this sample the table gives 250,000 or so clones, of which over 80% were detected only once. The ten largest clones add up to approximately 1.6% of the sample.

Sequenced sample: peripheral blood. This sequence uses TRBV12-3 or TRBV12-4 and TRBJ1-2, with no reliable assignment of the D segment. The receptor comes from a woman between 40 and 50 years old who had recovered from COVID-19. The CDR3 region: CASSFFGYGYTF. The DNA sequence is as follows: TGTGCCAGCAGTTTCTTCGGCTATGGCTACACCTTC.